This T cell receptor (beta chain) was recorded in a study of vaccination and CD4 T cells after COVID-19. Study context: Control cultures used a CEFX viral epitope pool, an HIV-1 Nef peptide pool, or no peptide.

CDR1 and CDR2 from the germline V gene are LNHDA and SQIVND (reference sequence). V lost 8 bases and J 10 bases, leaving 18 bases between the germline ends. CDR3 length: 13 residues. This clonotype appeared a few times. No antigen is known for it. Treatment described: roughly 11-day PBMC culture with coronavirus spike peptide pools or control peptides (ViraFEST assay). Prior to the COVID-19 pandemic (2011-2018), the unexposed donor's CD4+ T cells were collected. Cultured CD4+ T-cell DNA underwent Oncomine TCR Beta short-read sequencing. MiXCR was run by TCRdb on the PCR reads, yielding one entry per CDR3 protein. The sample lists some 9,000 distinct CDR3 sequences; 40% to 55% were seen once.

The receptor was derived from a human donor in good health. The V and J genes are TRBV19 and TRBJ2-1, with TRBD2 as a possible D gene (6 bases). Material for sequencing was CD4+ T cells from blood, cultured in vitro. The CDR3 DNA follows: TGTGCCAGTCCCCGAAAGGAGGGCCGCGAGCAGTTCTTC. Translating it yields CASPRKEGREQFF. Full variable domain (rest looked up from reference TRBV19 and TRBJ2-1): DGGITQSPKYLFRKEGQNVTLSCEQNLNHDAMYWYRQDPGQGLRLIYYSQIVNDFQKGDIAEGYSVSREKKESFPLTVTSAQKNPTAFYLCASPRKEGREQFFGPGTRLTVL.